These 30 T cell receptor beta chains came from one sample sequenced in a study of OX40 agonist ivuxolimab in advanced cancers. The assay was immunoSEQ multiplex PCR, and TCRdb's table has in-frame clones only and misses some. The repertoire holds over 95,000 clones, about 96% seen once, with around 2% in the top ten. The input for sequencing was CD4+ or CD8+ T cells sorted from blood, taken in a trial of the OX40 agonist ivuxolimab. These receptors were collected from an adult with an advanced solid tumor such as melanoma, head and neck, liver or kidney cancer.

The chain couples TRBV19 to TRBJ2-2; TRBD2 is a possible D gene (6 bases). From germline, CDR1 is LNHDA and CDR2 SQIVND (reference sequence). The V end was cut by 6 bases, the J end by 4 bases, with 12 bases between. This CDR3 is 14 amino acids long. The CDR3 here is CASRWRGITGELFF. The CDR3 bases are TGTGCCAGTAGATGGAGGGGCATCACCGGGGAGCTGTTTTTT.

The genes are TRBV28 and TRBJ1-6, with D tentatively TRBD1 (5 bases). This CDR3 has 14 amino acids. Trimming took 3 bases from V and 8 from J, leaving 11 bases between them. Germline-derived CDR1 and CDR2 are MDHEN and SYDVKM. Here the CDR3 DNA reads TGTGCCAGCAGTTTCCAGGGCACCTATTCACCCCTCCACTTT. Protein: CASSFQGTYSPLHF.

This chain links TRBV9 with TRBJ2-1; weak D call: TRBD1 (7 bases). CDR1 is SGDLS and CDR2 is YYNGEE in the germline V gene. The length of the CDR3 is 16 residues. Trimming left V 4 bases short and J 8 bases short, with 22 bases between. The CDR3 loop is CASSLQGGGVVHEQFF. The CDR3 coding sequence is TGTGCCAGCAGCCTTCAGGGGGGCGGGGTCGTCCATGAGCAGTTCTTC. The full variable domain, with the rest looked up from reference TRBV9 and TRBJ2-1, is DSGVTQTPKHLITATGQRVTLRCSPRSGDLSVYWYQQSLDQGLQFLIQYYNGEERAKGNILERFSAQQFPDLHSELNLSSLELGDSALYFCASSLQGGGVVHEQFFGPGTRLTVL.

V gene TRBV5-8 combines with J gene TRBJ2-7; D is unclear. This CDR3 is built from 14 residues. The V and J ends lost 2 bases and 2 bases respectively, with 11 bases between them. Germline CDR1 reads SGHTS; CDR2 reads YDEGEE. CDR3 loop: CASSFFTDPYEQYF. The CDR3 nucleotides read TGTGCCAGCAGCTTTTTCACGGACCCCTACGAGCAGTACTTC.

The chain couples TRBV4-1 to TRBJ2-5; 9 positions match TRBD2. Germline CDR1 reads MGHRA; CDR2 reads YSYEKL. With V trimmed by 3 bases and J by 4 bases, 9 bases remained unmatched. This CDR3 is built from 16 residues. The CDR3 is CASSHAGGGGGETQYF. In DNA, the CDR3 is TGCGCCAGCAGCCACGCCGGTGGCGGGGGGGGAGAGACCCAGTACTTC.

The chain is built from TRBV5-6 and TRBJ2-1; 12 bases are shared with TRBD1. The CDR3 is 16 residues long. Per germline, CDR1 SGHDT and CDR2 YYEEEE. The junction had 3 bases not matched to a gene; V was cut back by 0 bases and J by 5 bases. This CDR3 reads CASSLVGTGGHNEQFF. The DNA for the CDR3 is TGTGCCAGCAGCTTGGTTGGGACAGGGGGCCACAATGAGCAGTTCTTC.

Only one count was recorded for this clone. CDR3 loop: CASWEGQGGEKLFF. The CDR3 bases are TGTGCCAGCTGGGAGGGGCAGGGGGGCGAAAAACTGTTTTTT. The chain uses TRBV2 and TRBJ1-4; 7 positions match TRBD1. V gave up 8 bases and J gave up 8 bases; unmatched junction bases: 11. The CDR3 consists of 14 residues. Looked up from germline, CDR1 is SNHLY and CDR2 is FYNNEI.

The chain joins TRBV4-3 to TRBJ2-7, with D tentatively TRBD1 or TRBD2 (5 bases each). There are 16 residues in the CDR3. V lost 0 bases, J lost 2 bases, and 14 bases lay in between. CDR1 and CDR2 (germline): LGHNA, YSLEER. The CDR3 protein is CASSQDPTGTAYEQYF. For the CDR3, the DNA is TGCGCCAGCAGCCAAGATCCGACCGGGACCGCCTACGAGCAGTACTTC.

The rearrangement links TRBV7-9 to TRBJ1-5, with unresolved D. CDR3 length: 16 residues. Trimming removed 5 bases from V and 3 bases from J, with 17 bases in between. Germline-derived CDR1 and CDR2 are SEHNR and FQNEAQ (reference sequence). The CDR3 region is CASSLTNSDFNQPQHF. As DNA, the CDR3 is TGTGCCAGCAGCCTCACCAACAGTGACTTCAATCAGCCCCAGCATTTT. Full variable domain (remainder filled in from reference TRBV7-9 and TRBJ1-5): DTGVSQNPRHKITKRGQNVTFRCDPISEHNRLYWYRQTLGQGPEFLTYFQNEAQLEKSRLLSDRFSAERPKGSFSTLEIQRTEQGDSAMYLCASSLTNSDFNQPQHFGDGTRLSIL.

This clone is a singleton in its sample. The rearrangement links TRBV2 to TRBJ2-7; 7 nucleotides agree with TRBD1. Germline trimming cut 7 bases from V and 7 bases from J; bases unmatched to any gene: 22. Germline loops: CDR1 SNHLY, CDR2 FYNNEI. The CDR3 has 17 residues. CDR3 nucleotide sequence: TGTGCCAGCATCCCTTGGCAGGGGGAAATAGGGTTTGGGGAGCAGTACTTC. It encodes CASIPWQGEIGFGEQYF.

V gene TRBV9 combines with J gene TRBJ2-1; D is ambiguous. The CDR3 runs 11 residues. Trimming cost V 2 bases and J 8 bases, with 5 bases left between them. Germline V gene data show CDR1 as SGDLS and CDR2 as YYNGEE. The CDR3 DNA reads TGTGCCAGCAGCGTTGGGGATGAGCAGTTCTTC. Translating it yields CASSVGDEQFF.

The gene calls are TRBV4-3 and TRBJ1-3, with D perhaps TRBD1 (5 bases). V shed 0 bases and J shed 4 bases, with 13 bases lying between them. This CDR3 is built from 16 residues. CDR1 is LGHNA, CDR2 YSLEER, per germline. The CDR3 DNA is TGCGCCAGCAGCCAAGAGTACGGGGCGCTCGGAAACACCATATATTTT. It yields the protein CASSQEYGALGNTIYF.

The CDR3, as DNA: TGCGCCAGCAGCCAAGAGGAAGCGCCGGCGGTGAACACCGGGGAGCTGTTTTTT. It is translated as CASSQEEAPAVNTGELFF. The V gene is TRBV4-3, the J gene TRBJ2-2, with D unresolved. Germline values: CDR1 LGHNA, CDR2 YSLEER. This CDR3 has 18 amino acids. Trimming took off 0 bases at V and 1 base at J, with 15 bases between the two ends.

CDR3 nucleotides: TGTGCCAGCAGTTTATCCCCAGGTGGCGAGCAGTACTTC. This translates into CASSLSPGGEQYF. The chain links TRBV27 to TRBJ2-7; D unresolved. Germline lookup yields CDR1 MNHEY and CDR2 SMNVEV (reference sequence). This CDR3 region has 13 residues. V gave up 0 bases and J gave up 6 bases, with 9 bases separating them.

The chain carries TRBV28 and TRBJ2-2; 11 positions agree with TRBD2. V dropped 5 bases and J dropped 6; count of bases not matched to a gene: 8. The CDR3 totals 16 residues. Looked up from germline, CDR1 is MDHEN and CDR2 is SYDVKM. Here the CDR3 DNA reads TGTGCCAGCAGTAACAGACTAGCGGGAACCCCCGGGGAGCTGTTTTTT. Translation gives CASSNRLAGTPGELFF.

CDR3 nucleotide sequence: TGTGCCAGCAGCGTAGGTGGGCCGGGACTATCCTACGAGCAGTACTTC. As protein: CASSVGGPGLSYEQYF. The chain recombines TRBV9 with TRBJ2-7, with 7 bases that match TRBD2. Germline V gene sequence: CDR1 SGDLS, CDR2 YYNGEE. Trimming at V came to 0 bases and at J to 1 base, leaving 7 bases not matched to a gene. The CDR3 runs to 16 residues.

CDR3 DNA: TGCAGCGCAACGGAGACCTCCTACAATGAGCAGTTCTTC. Translating gives CSATETSYNEQFF. This rearrangement joins TRBV29-1 to TRBJ2-1; D remains ambiguous. Trimming pared 7 bases from V and 0 bases from J, leaving 10 bases between. The V gene's germline CDR1 is SQVTM and CDR2 ANQGSEA. This CDR3 has 13 residues.

The chain has TRBV19 and TRBJ2-7, with TRBD1 identical over 10 bases. J was trimmed by 5 bases and V by 6 bases; bases with no gene match: 7. The CDR3 is 14 residues long. Germline V CDR1 and CDR2: LNHDA, SQIVND (reference sequence). CDR3 region: CASSPGTGVHEQYF. The CDR3 region has the DNA TGTGCCAGTAGCCCCGGGACAGGGGTCCACGAGCAGTACTTC.

This chain links TRBV9 with TRBJ1-2, with TRBD1 as a possible D gene (5 bases). The CDR3 contains 17 residues. V was trimmed by 2 bases and J by 3 bases, leaving 20 bases between them. CDR1 and CDR2 from the germline V gene are SGDLS and YYNGEE. The CDR3 protein is CASSVVKGWRSDYGYTF. The DNA of the CDR3 is TGTGCCAGCAGCGTGGTTAAGGGGTGGAGGTCCGACTATGGCTACACCTTC. The full variable domain, with the rest looked up from reference TRBV9 and TRBJ1-2, is DSGVTQTPKHLITATGQRVTLRCSPRSGDLSVYWYQQSLDQGLQFLIQYYNGEERAKGNILERFSAQQFPDLHSELNLSSLELGDSALYFCASSVVKGWRSDYGYTFGSGTRLTVV.

This chain uses TRBV28 with TRBJ2-2; tentatively, D is TRBD1 (5 bases). Germline V lookup: CDR1 MDHEN, CDR2 SYDVKM. The CDR3 covers 13 residues. The ends were cut back, 5 bases at V and 6 bases at J, with 10 bases in the middle. CDR3 protein: CASSGFRAGELFF. The DNA for the CDR3 is TGTGCCAGCAGTGGTTTCAGGGCCGGGGAGCTGTTTTTT.

The V and J genes are TRBV5-6 and TRBJ1-1, with unresolved D. The CDR3 length is 14 residues. V was clipped by 4 bases and J by 4 bases, with 14 bases between them. Germline-derived CDR1 and CDR2 are SGHDT and YYEEEE. The CDR3 sequence is CASSRWTESTEAFF. In DNA form, the CDR3 reads TGTGCCAGCAGCAGATGGACTGAGAGCACTGAAGCTTTCTTT.

In DNA form, the CDR3 reads TGTGCCAGCAGCGGGACAGGGGTTGCCAAAAACATTCAGTACTTC. Protein product: CASSGTGVAKNIQYF. The rearrangement uses TRBV13 and TRBJ2-4; the match to TRBD1 covers 10 bases. Germline loops: CDR1 PRHDT, CDR2 FYEKMQ (reference sequence). The CDR3 is made up of 15 amino acids. The trim removed 5 bases at V and 1 base at J, leaving 2 bases unmatched.

The chain combines TRBV4-1 with TRBJ2-1, with TRBD2 matching over 8 bases. This CDR3 spans 15 amino acids. Germline CDR1 is MGHRA and CDR2 is YSYEKL. V shed 4 bases and J 2 bases; nucleotides not matched to a gene: 4. CDR3 protein: CASSPILAAYNEQFF. The DNA of the CDR3 is TGCGCCAGCAGCCCCATACTAGCGGCCTACAATGAGCAGTTCTTC.

The chain uses TRBV19 and TRBJ1-2; D is unclear. Trimming left V 2 bases short and J 2 bases short, with 18 bases between. Germline V lookup: CDR1 LNHDA, CDR2 SQIVND (reference sequence). This CDR3 comprises 17 residues. The CDR3 is CASSITVRRLLNYGYTF. CDR3 DNA: TGTGCCAGTAGTATAACTGTCCGCAGACTCCTCAACTATGGCTACACCTTC.

The CDR3 bases are TGCGCCAGCAGCCAAGATTGGGCGGGAGGGCCAAATGAGCAGTTCTTC. As protein: CASSQDWAGGPNEQFF. V gene TRBV4-3 combines with J gene TRBJ2-1; 9 bases agree with TRBD2. The CDR3 runs 16 residues. J lost 7 bases, V lost 0 bases, and 7 bases had no gene match. CDR1 is LGHNA, CDR2 YSLEER, per germline.

The chain couples TRBV7-9 to TRBJ2-3; TRBD2 aligns across 11 bases. Looked up from germline, CDR1 is SEHNR and CDR2 is FQNEAQ (reference sequence). With V trimmed by 2 bases and J by 2 bases, 6 bases remained unmatched. The CDR3 is 17 amino acids. CDR3 sequence: CASSLRIAGGNTDTQYF. CDR3 coding DNA: TGTGCCAGCAGCTTACGGATAGCGGGGGGGAACACAGATACGCAGTATTTT.

This clone was picked up one time. The J gene is TRBJ1-1, the V gene TRBV11-3; D is ambiguous. The V and J ends lost 2 bases and 3 bases respectively, with 10 bases between them. The CDR3 covers 14 residues. CDR1 is SGHNT, CDR2 YENEEA, per germline. CDR3 region: CASSLTDSDTEAFF. CDR3 nucleotide sequence: TGTGCCAGCAGCTTAACAGATAGCGACACTGAAGCTTTCTTT.

This chain connects TRBV7-9 to TRBJ2-3, with D unclear. The CDR3 totals 16 residues. The germline V gene has CDR1 SEHNR and CDR2 FQNEAQ (reference sequence). The V end lost 5 bases, the J end lost 0 bases, and 15 bases lay between the germline ends. This CDR3 is CASSPRAPTSTDTQYF. For the CDR3, the DNA is TGTGCCAGCAGCCCCCGGGCCCCAACTAGCACAGATACGCAGTATTTT.

The chain has TRBV19 and TRBJ1-5; no reliable D call. With 11 bases removed from V and 0 bases from J, the gap between germline ends came to 14 bases. CDR1 is LNHDA, CDR2 SQIVND, per germline (reference sequence). This CDR3 is 14 amino acids long. CDR3 amino acids: CAVAGRNSNQPQHF. The CDR3 nucleotides read TGTGCCGTAGCCGGACGGAATAGCAATCAGCCCCAGCATTTT. Full variable domain (rest looked up from reference TRBV19 and TRBJ1-5): DGGITQSPKYLFRKEGQNVTLSCEQNLNHDAMYWYRQDPGQGLRLIYYSQIVNDFQKGDIAEGYSVSREKKESFPLTVTSAQKNPTAFYLCAVAGRNSNQPQHFGDGTRLSIL.

This clone occurred a few times. The CDR3 is CASSLGTGDNQPQHF. For the CDR3, the DNA is TGCGCCAGCAGCCTAGGGACAGGGGACAATCAGCCCCAGCATTTT. This rearrangement joins TRBV4-1 to TRBJ1-5; 10 bases line up with TRBD1. Germline trimming cut 4 bases from V and 3 bases from J; bases unmatched to any gene: 3. The CDR3 has 15 residues. Germline V lookup: CDR1 MGHRA, CDR2 YSYEKL.